Each of the 20 T cell receptor beta chains below was sequenced from the same sample in a study of OX40 agonist ivuxolimab in advanced cancers. Assay used: immunoSEQ multiplex PCR; TCRdb lists only in-frame clones, some missing. The data show 50,000 to 80,000 clones, 84% seen once. Material: CD4+ or CD8+ T cells sorted from blood, obtained in a trial of the OX40 agonist ivuxolimab. The receptors shown here come from an adult with an advanced solid tumor such as melanoma, head and neck, liver or kidney cancer.

The genes are TRBV15 and TRBJ2-5; D might be TRBD1 (6 bases). The CDR3 is made up of 13 amino acids. Germline assignment: CDR1 LNHNV and CDR2 YYDKDF (reference sequence). Trimming stripped 5 bases from V and 5 bases from J, with 12 bases between. The DNA for the CDR3 is TGTGCCACCAGCTTGGGGGCGTTGGAGACCCAGTACTTC. Residues: CATSLGALETQYF. The entire variable domain, with the rest obtained from reference TRBV15 and TRBJ2-5, is as follows: DAMVIQNPRYQVTQFGKPVTLSCSQTLNHNVMYWYQQKSSQAPKLLFHYYDKDFNNEADTPDNFQSRRPNTSFCFLDIRSPGLGDTAMYLCATSLGALETQYFGPGTRLLVL.

This chain links TRBV10-3 with TRBJ2-7, with D perhaps being TRBD1 or TRBD2 (5 bases each). The CDR3 spans 15 residues. Germline V gene lookup returns CDR1 ENHRY and CDR2 SYGVKD. V was clipped by 3 bases and J by 0 bases, with 12 bases between them. The CDR3 DNA follows: TGTGCCATCAGTGATCCAGGGACCTTCTCCTACGAGCAGTACTTC. Translating gives CAISDPGTFSYEQYF.

The chain joins TRBV5-1 to TRBJ1-4, with TRBD1 matching over 8 bases. Germline-derived CDR1 and CDR2 are SGHRS and YFSETQ. V lost 0 bases and J lost 9; bases outside the gene matches: 4. The CDR3 contains 14 residues. CDR3 nucleotides: TGCGCCAGCAGCTTGGAGGGACAGGCGAAAAAACTGTTTTTT. It specifies CASSLEGQAKKLFF. The whole variable domain, remainder taken from reference TRBV5-1 and TRBJ1-4, is KAGVTQTPRYLIKTRGQQVTLSCSPISGHRSVSWYQQTPGQGLQFLFEYFSETQRNKGNFPGRFSGRQFSNSRSEMNVSTLELGDSALYLCASSLEGQAKKLFFGSGTQLSVL.

The genes are TRBV5-1 and TRBJ1-1, with a tentative D call TRBD1 (5 bases). CDR3 length: 15 amino acids. Deletions cut 4 bases from V and 0 bases from J, with 13 bases between. In germline, CDR1 is SGHRS, CDR2 YFSETQ. The CDR3 loop reads CASSPGSRMNTEAFF. CDR3 DNA sequence: TGCGCCAGCAGCCCAGGGAGTCGGATGAACACTGAAGCTTTCTTT. Drawing the rest from reference TRBV5-1 and TRBJ1-1, the complete variable domain is KAGVTQTPRYLIKTRGQQVTLSCSPISGHRSVSWYQQTPGQGLQFLFEYFSETQRNKGNFPGRFSGRQFSNSRSEMNVSTLELGDSALYLCASSPGSRMNTEAFFGQGTRLTVV.

The J gene is TRBJ2-7, the V gene TRBV28, with 8 bases matching TRBD1. The CDR3 loop spans 13 amino acids. Per the germline V gene, CDR1 is MDHEN and CDR2 is SYDVKM. The V gene end was trimmed by 6 bases and the J gene end by 2 bases; junction bases not matched to a gene: 3. CDR3 DNA sequence: TGTGCCAGCAGAACAGGGGGGACCTACGAGCAGTACTTC. It is translated as CASRTGGTYEQYF. The variable domain in full, completed from reference TRBV28 and TRBJ2-7, reads DVKVTQSSRYLVKRTGEKVFLECVQDMDHENMFWYRQDPGLGLRLIYFSYDVKMKEKGDIPEGYSVSREKKERFSLILESASTNQTSMYLCASRTGGTYEQYFGPGTRLTVT.

The chain recombines TRBV6-5 with TRBJ1-2, with 12 bases fitting TRBD1. There are 14 residues in the CDR3. Germline CDR1 and CDR2: MNHEY and SVGAGI. Losses at the gene ends were 6 bases for V and 14 bases for J; bases not matched to a gene: 13. The DNA of the CDR3 is TGTGCCAGCAGCCCAGGGACAGGGGGCGGGAAAGTAACCTTC. This translates into CASSPGTGGGKVTF.

V is TRBV14 and J is TRBJ2-7; D gene unclear. The CDR3 has 14 residues. Per germline, CDR1 SGHDN and CDR2 FVKESK. V shed 1 base and J shed 0 bases, with 7 bases lying between them. The CDR3 spells CASSQGRASYEQYF. CDR3 nucleotide sequence: TGTGCCAGCAGCCAAGGTAGAGCCTCCTACGAGCAGTACTTC.

The count of this clone is one. This chain links TRBV9 with TRBJ2-5, with TRBD2 matching over 9 bases. The V and J ends lost 2 bases and 4 bases, in that order; junction bases with no gene match: 9. This CDR3 comprises 16 residues. Germline V gene lookup returns CDR1 SGDLS and CDR2 YYNGEE. CDR3 DNA sequence: TGTGCCAGCAGCGTTAGCGGGAGCTTGTATAGAGAGACCCAGTACTTC. Protein sequence: CASSVSGSLYRETQYF.

This clone appeared once. This rearrangement joins TRBV29-1 to TRBJ1-1, with 8 bases aligning to TRBD1. Per the germline V gene, CDR1 is SQVTM and CDR2 is ANQGSEA. The CDR3 is 13 residues long. After removal of 7 bases from V and 0 bases from J, the junction contained 4 bases not matched to a gene. The CDR3 is CSGDRGLNTEAFF. The DNA of the CDR3 is TGCAGCGGAGACAGGGGATTGAACACTGAAGCTTTCTTT.

The sample holds one count of this clone. The rearrangement joins TRBV6-6 to TRBJ2-7; D not resolved. Germline V gene data show CDR1 as MNHNY and CDR2 as SVGAGI (reference sequence). The CDR3 extends over 12 amino acids. Between the trimmed V and J ends, which lost 2 bases and 4 bases, there was a span of 6 bases. CDR3 DNA: TGTGCCAGCAGTTACGGTCCGTACGAGCAGTACTTC. Its protein is CASSYGPYEQYF.

This clone is a singleton in its sample. V usage is TRBV27 and J usage is TRBJ1-5, with D maybe TRBD1 (5 bases). Per germline, CDR1 MNHEY and CDR2 SMNVEV (reference sequence). The CDR3 length is 12 residues. Trimming stripped 8 bases from V and 5 bases from J, with 10 bases between. The CDR3 bases are TGTGCCAGCGGGGCGAGGGATCAGCCCCAGCATTTT. It specifies CASGARDQPQHF.

The CDR3 sequence: CSLETGHTDTQYF. The CDR3 DNA is TGCAGCCTAGAGACGGGACACACAGATACGCAGTATTTT. The chain couples TRBV29-1 to TRBJ2-3, with a tentative D call TRBD1 (6 bases). CDR1 is SQVTM and CDR2 is ANQGSEA in the germline V gene. The germline V and J ends were trimmed by 8 bases and 2 bases, with 14 bases remaining between them. The CDR3 is 13 residues long.

This clone turned up a few times. The chain links TRBV5-4 to TRBJ2-7; TRBD2 might be the D (6 bases). The V and J ends lost 0 bases and 3 bases respectively, with 10 bases between them. This CDR3 has 14 residues. CDR1 is SGHNT and CDR2 is YYREEE in the germline V gene (reference sequence). The CDR3 sequence is CASSLEIAVYEQYF. In DNA, the CDR3 is TGTGCCAGCAGCTTGGAGATAGCGGTCTACGAGCAGTACTTC.

This clone was picked up a small number of times. One end of the junction is discordant with germline, which a read error may explain. The rearrangement uses TRBV18 and TRBJ1-3; possibly TRBD1 for D (5 bases). The CDR3 totals 16 residues. The V gene's germline CDR1 is KGHSH and CDR2 LQKENI. Here the CDR3 DNA reads TGTGCCAGCTCACCGTCCAGGGACTCCTCTGGGAACACCATATATTTT. Translating it yields CASSPSRDSSGNTIYF.

The chain carries TRBV30 and TRBJ1-2, with D possibly being TRBD1 (6 bases). The CDR3 runs to 18 residues. CDR1 is GTSNPN and CDR2 is SVGIG in the germline V gene (reference sequence). Trimming stripped 2 bases from V and 2 bases from J, with 24 bases between. DNA of the CDR3: TGTGCCTGGAGTCCACCCGACCGGGGGCGCAGGGCCAACTATGGCTACACCTTC. Protein: CAWSPPDRGRRANYGYTF.

In DNA, the CDR3 is TGTGCCAGCACCCTAAAAGTATTATGGGGCACTGAAGCTTTCTTT. Amino acid sequence: CASTLKVLWGTEAFF. This chain joins TRBV7-3 and TRBJ1-1; D unclear. Germline-derived CDR1 and CDR2 are SGHTA and FQGTGA. The CDR3 is 15 amino acids. V lost 7 bases and J lost 4, with 19 bases in between.

This clone was seen only a few times. The chain combines TRBV27 with TRBJ1-2, with 7 positions matching TRBD1. Per the germline V gene, CDR1 is MNHEY and CDR2 is SMNVEV (reference sequence). The trim removed 5 bases at V and 2 bases at J, leaving 8 bases unmatched. The CDR3 is made up of 15 amino acids. The CDR3 DNA follows: TGTGCCAGCAGTACCACCGGGACAGCAAACTATGGCTACACCTTC. This gives the protein CASSTTGTANYGYTF.

The chain employs TRBV6-6 and TRBJ1-5, with a tentative D call TRBD1 (6 bases). The CDR3 loop spans 14 amino acids. Germline assignment: CDR1 MNHNY and CDR2 SVGAGI (reference sequence). Deletions cut 6 bases from V and 0 bases from J, with 9 bases between. The CDR3 bases are TGTGCCAGCAGCAAACAGGGTAGCAATCAGCCCCAGCATTTT. The encoded protein is CASSKQGSNQPQHF.

The chain carries TRBV2 and TRBJ2-1; D is unclear. V was clipped by 7 bases and J by 0 bases, with 7 bases between them. Germline lookup yields CDR1 SNHLY and CDR2 FYNNEI. This CDR3 contains 13 residues. The CDR3 loop is CASKEFSYNEQFF. The CDR3 DNA reads as TGTGCCAGCAAAGAGTTCTCCTACAATGAGCAGTTCTTC.

The chain links TRBV27 to TRBJ2-4; D might be TRBD2 (6 bases). This CDR3 has 15 residues. CDR1 is MNHEY, CDR2 SMNVEV, per germline (reference sequence). V lost 2 bases and J lost 4, with 12 bases in between. The CDR3 region is CASSLGPGEKNIQYF. CDR3 sequence (DNA): TGTGCCAGCAGTTTAGGCCCGGGGGAAAAAAACATTCAGTACTTC.